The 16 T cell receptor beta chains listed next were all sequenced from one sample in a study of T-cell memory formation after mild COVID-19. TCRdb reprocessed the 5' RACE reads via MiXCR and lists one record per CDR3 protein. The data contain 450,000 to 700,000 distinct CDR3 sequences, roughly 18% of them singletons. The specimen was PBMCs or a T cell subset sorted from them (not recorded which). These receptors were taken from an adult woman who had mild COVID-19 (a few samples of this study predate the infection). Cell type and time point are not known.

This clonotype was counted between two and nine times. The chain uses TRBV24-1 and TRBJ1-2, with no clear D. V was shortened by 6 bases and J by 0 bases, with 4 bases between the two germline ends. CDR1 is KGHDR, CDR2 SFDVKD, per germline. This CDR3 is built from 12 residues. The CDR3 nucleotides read TGTGCCACCAGTCACTCTAACTATGGCTACACCTTC. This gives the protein CATSHSNYGYTF.

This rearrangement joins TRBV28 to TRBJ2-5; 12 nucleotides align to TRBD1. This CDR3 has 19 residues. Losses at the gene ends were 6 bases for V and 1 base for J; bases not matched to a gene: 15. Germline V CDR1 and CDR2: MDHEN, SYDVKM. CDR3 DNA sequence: TGTGCCAGCAGCTTTCCCTCCTCCGGGACAGGGGGCCCCCAAGAGACCCAGTACTTC. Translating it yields CASSFPSSGTGGPQETQYF.

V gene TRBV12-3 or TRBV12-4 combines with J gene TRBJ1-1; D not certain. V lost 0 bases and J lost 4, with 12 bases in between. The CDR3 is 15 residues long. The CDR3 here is CASSLALGGVTEAFF. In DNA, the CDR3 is TGTGCCAGCAGTTTAGCGCTGGGTGGGGTCACTGAAGCTTTCTTT.

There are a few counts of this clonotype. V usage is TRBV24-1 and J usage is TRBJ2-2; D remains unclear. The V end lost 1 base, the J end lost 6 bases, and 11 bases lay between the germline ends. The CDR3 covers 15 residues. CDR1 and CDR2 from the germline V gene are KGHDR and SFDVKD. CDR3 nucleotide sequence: TGTGCCACCAGTGATTTATCACAGACCCCCGGGGAGCTGTTTTTT. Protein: CATSDLSQTPGELFF.

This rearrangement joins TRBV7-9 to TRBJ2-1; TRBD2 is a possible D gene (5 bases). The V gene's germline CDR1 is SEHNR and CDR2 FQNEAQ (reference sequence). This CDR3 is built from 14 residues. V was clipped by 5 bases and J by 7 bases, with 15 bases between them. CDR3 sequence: CASSPPWERNEQFF. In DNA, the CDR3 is TGTGCCAGCAGCCCACCATGGGAGCGGAATGAGCAGTTCTTC.

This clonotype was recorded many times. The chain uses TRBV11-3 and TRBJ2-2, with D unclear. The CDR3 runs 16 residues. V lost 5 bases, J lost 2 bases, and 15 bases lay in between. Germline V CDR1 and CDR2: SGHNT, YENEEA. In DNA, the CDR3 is TGTGCCAGCAGCCTAGGGTCCCCCCTTAACACCGGGGAGCTGTTTTTT. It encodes CASSLGSPLNTGELFF.

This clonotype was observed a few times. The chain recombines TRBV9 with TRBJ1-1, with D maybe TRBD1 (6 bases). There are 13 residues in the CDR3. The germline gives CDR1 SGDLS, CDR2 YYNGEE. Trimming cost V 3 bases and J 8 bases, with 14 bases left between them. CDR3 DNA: TGTGCCAGCAGCGGAGAATCGACAGGCGAAGCTTTCTTT. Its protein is CASSGESTGEAFF.

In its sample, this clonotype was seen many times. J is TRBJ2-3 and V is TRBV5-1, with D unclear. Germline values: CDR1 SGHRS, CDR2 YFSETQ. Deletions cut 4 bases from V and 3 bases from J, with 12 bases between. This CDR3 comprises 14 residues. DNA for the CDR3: TGCGCCAGCAGCCCGGATCAAACGACAGATACGCAGTATTTT. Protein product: CASSPDQTTDTQYF.

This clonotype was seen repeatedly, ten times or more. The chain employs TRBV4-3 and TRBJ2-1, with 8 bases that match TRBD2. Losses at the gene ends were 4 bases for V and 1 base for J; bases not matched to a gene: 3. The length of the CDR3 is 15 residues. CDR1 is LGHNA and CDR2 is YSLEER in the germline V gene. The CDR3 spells CASSPSGGSYNEQFF. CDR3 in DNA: TGCGCCAGCAGCCCGTCGGGAGGGTCCTACAATGAGCAGTTCTTC.

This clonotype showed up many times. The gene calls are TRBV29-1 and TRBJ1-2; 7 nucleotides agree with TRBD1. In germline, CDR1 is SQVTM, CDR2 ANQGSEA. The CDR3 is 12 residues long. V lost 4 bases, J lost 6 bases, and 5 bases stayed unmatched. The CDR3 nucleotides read TGCAGCGTTGTGACAGGGATTAATGGCTACACCTTC. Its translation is CSVVTGINGYTF.

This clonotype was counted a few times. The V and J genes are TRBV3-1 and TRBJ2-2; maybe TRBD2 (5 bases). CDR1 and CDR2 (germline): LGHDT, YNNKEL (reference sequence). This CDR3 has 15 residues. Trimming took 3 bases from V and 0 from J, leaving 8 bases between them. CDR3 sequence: CASSQRAANTGELFF. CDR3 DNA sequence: TGTGCCAGCAGCCAGAGGGCAGCGAACACCGGGGAGCTGTTTTTT.

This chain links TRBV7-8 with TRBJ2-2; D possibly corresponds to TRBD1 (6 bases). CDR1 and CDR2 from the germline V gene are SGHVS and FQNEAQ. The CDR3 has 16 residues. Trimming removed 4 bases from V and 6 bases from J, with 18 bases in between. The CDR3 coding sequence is TGTGCCAGCAGCTGGGGGCAGACATCGGACCCCGGGGAGCTGTTTTTT. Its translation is CASSWGQTSDPGELFF.

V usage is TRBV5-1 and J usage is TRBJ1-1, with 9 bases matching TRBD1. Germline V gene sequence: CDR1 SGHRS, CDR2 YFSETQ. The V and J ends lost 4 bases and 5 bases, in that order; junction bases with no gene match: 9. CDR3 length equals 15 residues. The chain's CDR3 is CASSRTGGEGTEAFF. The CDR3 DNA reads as TGCGCCAGCAGCCGTACAGGGGGCGAAGGGACTGAAGCTTTCTTT.

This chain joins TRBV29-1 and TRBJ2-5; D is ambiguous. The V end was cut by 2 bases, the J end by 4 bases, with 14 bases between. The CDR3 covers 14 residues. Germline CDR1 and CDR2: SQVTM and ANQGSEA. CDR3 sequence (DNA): TGCAGCGTTGAAATGGGTTCTGTTCCAGAGACCCAGTACTTC. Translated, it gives CSVEMGSVPETQYF.

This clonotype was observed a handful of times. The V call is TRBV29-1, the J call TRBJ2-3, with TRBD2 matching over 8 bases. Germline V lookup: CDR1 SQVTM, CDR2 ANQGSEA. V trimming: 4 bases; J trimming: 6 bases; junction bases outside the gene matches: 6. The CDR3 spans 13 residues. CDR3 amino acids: CSVVGRGRDTQYF. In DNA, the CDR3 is TGCAGCGTTGTCGGGAGGGGTCGCGATACGCAGTATTTT.

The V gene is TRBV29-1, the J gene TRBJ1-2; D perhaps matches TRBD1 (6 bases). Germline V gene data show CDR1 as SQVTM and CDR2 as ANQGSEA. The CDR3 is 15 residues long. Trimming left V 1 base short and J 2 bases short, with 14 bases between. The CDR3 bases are TGCAGCGTTGAAGGGGGGCCGATACTGAACTATGGCTACACCTTC. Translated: CSVEGGPILNYGYTF. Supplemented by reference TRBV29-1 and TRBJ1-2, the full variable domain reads SAVISQKPSRDICQRGTSLTIQCQVDSQVTMMFWYRQQPGQSLTLIATANQGSEATYESGFVIDKFPISRPNLTFSTLTVSNMSPEDSSIYLCSVEGGPILNYGYTFGSGTRLTVV.